This T cell receptor beta chain comes out of a study of T cell responses to AZD1222 COVID-19 vaccine. Data came from immunoSEQ multiplex PCR; TCRdb stores just in-frame clones and leaves some out. The table shows approximately 110,000 clones, with roughly 91% occurring only once. For this clone: Its antigen remains unidentified.

Looked up from germline, CDR1 is LGHNA and CDR2 is YNFKEQ. The V and J ends lost 0 bases and 2 bases respectively, with 11 bases between them. This CDR3 has 16 amino acids. Whole-study findings and limits: Repertoires in all cases were sampled only once the peak T cell response had passed. Females outnumbered males among donors, who were mostly white British; clonal diversity was possibly underestimated. Spike-spanning, vaccine-associated CD4 TCRs were dominant at 160-218 and 743-854. A rise in Spike-specific TCR breadth and depth followed two AZD1222 doses.

The TCR originated in an adult in good health. J is TRBJ1-3 and V is TRBV4-2, with D unclear. The material was peripheral blood, obtained on day 0 of AZD1222 vaccination. The CDR3 bases are TGTGCCAGCAGCCAAGATCCTTTTGGAACTGGAAACACCATATATTTT. Its protein product is CASSQDPFGTGNTIYF.